Each of the 11 T cell receptor beta chains below was sequenced from the same sample in a study of T cells after yellow fever vaccination. TCRdb reprocessed the 5' RACE reads via MiXCR and lists one record per CDR3 protein. Here the sample spans hundreds of thousands of distinct CDR3 sequences, 18% being singletons. The sequencing used PBMCs, collected before the yellow fever booster vaccination. The receptors originated from a man aged 18 to 30 who received the YFV17D yellow fever vaccine.

This clonotype was seen a handful of times. The chain employs TRBV28 and TRBJ2-7; 7 nucleotides agree with TRBD1. CDR3 length: 16 residues. With 4 bases clipped from V and 2 bases from J, the junction kept 11 bases outside the gene matches. Germline CDR1 and CDR2: MDHEN and SYDVKM. CDR3 amino acids: CASSSPGTVPPYEQYV. In DNA, the CDR3 is TGTGCCAGCAGTTCCCCAGGGACAGTCCCACCCTACGAGCAGTACGTC.

The chain uses TRBV5-6 and TRBJ1-4; no clear D. The V gene's germline CDR1 is SGHDT and CDR2 YYEEEE. The CDR3 extends over 12 amino acids. With 2 bases removed from V and 4 bases from J, the gap between germline ends came to 3 bases. CDR3 in amino acids: CASSLSNEKLFF. The CDR3 coding sequence is TGTGCCAGCAGCTTAAGTAATGAAAAACTGTTTTTT. The variable domain in full, with the rest retrieved from reference TRBV5-6 and TRBJ1-4, is DAGVTQSPTHLIKTRGQQVTLRCSPKSGHDTVSWYQQALGQGPQFIFQYYEEEERQRGNFPDRFSGHQFPNYSSELNVNALLLGDSALYLCASSLSNEKLFFGSGTQLSVL.

The rearrangement links TRBV24-1 to TRBJ2-1; TRBD1 aligns across 7 bases. CDR1 is KGHDR, CDR2 SFDVKD, per germline. CDR3 length: 14 amino acids. The J segment lost 7 bases and the V segment lost 4 bases, leaving 6 bases of the junction unmatched. This CDR3 is CATSDGDRTNEQFF. The CDR3, as DNA: TGTGCCACCAGTGACGGGGACAGAACTAATGAGCAGTTCTTC.

The gene calls are TRBV20-1 and TRBJ2-7, with a tentative D call TRBD1 (7 bases). CDR3 size: 11 residues. Trimming cost V 5 bases and J 5 bases, with 10 bases left between them. Germline-derived CDR1 and CDR2 are DFQATT and SNEGSKA (reference sequence). As DNA, the CDR3 is TGCAGTGCTGCCAGGGGGGACGAGCAGTACTTC. Translation gives CSAARGDEQYF.

The table lists this clonotype with a few counts. The CDR3: CASSLGLSVDTQYF. As DNA, the CDR3 is TGTGCCAGCAGCTTAGGCCTGTCCGTAGATACGCAGTATTTT. The J gene is TRBJ2-3, the V gene TRBV7-3; D is ambiguous. Germline V gene sequence: CDR1 SGHTA, CDR2 FQGTGA. This CDR3 region has 14 residues. V lost 2 bases to trimming and J lost 5 bases, with 11 bases between them. The variable domain in full, with the rest retrieved from reference TRBV7-3 and TRBJ2-3, is GAGVSQTPSNKVTEKGKYVELRCDPISGHTALYWYRQSLGQGPEFLIYFQGTGAADDSGLPNDRFFAVRPEGSVSTLKIQRTERGDSAVYLCASSLGLSVDTQYFGPGTRLTVL.

A few counts support this clonotype. The J gene is TRBJ1-1, the V gene TRBV5-1, with D tentatively TRBD1 (5 bases). The CDR3 is 15 amino acids. V lost 4 bases and J lost 4, with 17 bases in between. Germline V CDR1 and CDR2: SGHRS, YFSETQ. This CDR3 reads CASSLDGDSVTEAFF. CDR3 bases: TGCGCCAGCAGCCTGGACGGGGACTCGGTCACTGAAGCTTTCTTT. Variable domain in full (rest from reference TRBV5-1 and TRBJ1-1): KAGVTQTPRYLIKTRGQQVTLSCSPISGHRSVSWYQQTPGQGLQFLFEYFSETQRNKGNFPGRFSGRQFSNSRSEMNVSTLELGDSALYLCASSLDGDSVTEAFFGQGTRLTVV.

The rearrangement joins TRBV19 to TRBJ2-3, with D perhaps TRBD2 (5 bases). The CDR3 has 16 residues. The V and J ends lost 5 bases and 0 bases respectively, with 15 bases between them. Germline V gene lookup returns CDR1 LNHDA and CDR2 SQIVND (reference sequence). The CDR3 reads CASSRPQRTSTDTQYF. The DNA of the CDR3 is TGTGCCAGTAGTCGCCCCCAACGGACTAGCACAGATACGCAGTATTTT.

This clonotype has just a few counts. The rearrangement uses TRBV11-2 and TRBJ2-1; D call uncertain. Germline CDR1 reads SGHAT; CDR2 reads FQNNGV. The CDR3 has 12 amino acids. V lost 8 bases and J lost 7, with 12 bases in between. This chain's CDR3 is CASRALGNEQFF. The CDR3 DNA reads TGTGCCAGCCGCGCCCTGGGGAATGAGCAGTTCTTC.

The chain is built from TRBV28 and TRBJ2-3, with 8 bases aligning to TRBD2. The V gene's germline CDR1 is MDHEN and CDR2 SYDVKM. The CDR3 sequence is 15 residues long. J gave up 2 bases and V 6 bases, and 7 bases lay outside the gene matches. Here the CDR3 reads CASRLTSGVTDTQYF. CDR3 coding DNA: TGTGCCAGCAGACTCACTAGCGGTGTCACAGATACGCAGTATTTT.

The chain couples TRBV10-3 to TRBJ2-5; 11 bases agree with TRBD1. The V gene's germline CDR1 is ENHRY and CDR2 SYGVKD. The CDR3 runs 15 residues. The junction had 6 bases not matched to a gene; V was cut back by 3 bases and J by 6 bases. CDR3 amino acids: CAISEPGQGVQTQYF. In DNA form, the CDR3 reads TGTGCCATCAGTGAACCGGGACAGGGGGTACAGACCCAGTACTTC.

The genes are TRBV3-1 and TRBJ1-5; D not resolved. Germline lookup yields CDR1 LGHDT and CDR2 YNNKEL (reference sequence). The CDR3 runs to 13 residues. The V gene lost 5 bases and the J gene lost 4 bases, with 9 bases spanning the gap. For the CDR3, the DNA is TGTGCCAGCAGCGGTCAGGCTAATCAGCCCCAGCATTTT. Translated, it gives CASSGQANQPQHF. Together with reference TRBV3-1 and TRBJ1-5, the CDR3 gives the full variable domain: DTAVSQTPKYLVTQMGNDKSIKCEQNLGHDTMYWYKQDSKKFLKIMFSYNNKELIINETVPNRFSPKSPDKAHLNLHINSLELGDSAVYFCASSGQANQPQHFGDGTRLSIL.